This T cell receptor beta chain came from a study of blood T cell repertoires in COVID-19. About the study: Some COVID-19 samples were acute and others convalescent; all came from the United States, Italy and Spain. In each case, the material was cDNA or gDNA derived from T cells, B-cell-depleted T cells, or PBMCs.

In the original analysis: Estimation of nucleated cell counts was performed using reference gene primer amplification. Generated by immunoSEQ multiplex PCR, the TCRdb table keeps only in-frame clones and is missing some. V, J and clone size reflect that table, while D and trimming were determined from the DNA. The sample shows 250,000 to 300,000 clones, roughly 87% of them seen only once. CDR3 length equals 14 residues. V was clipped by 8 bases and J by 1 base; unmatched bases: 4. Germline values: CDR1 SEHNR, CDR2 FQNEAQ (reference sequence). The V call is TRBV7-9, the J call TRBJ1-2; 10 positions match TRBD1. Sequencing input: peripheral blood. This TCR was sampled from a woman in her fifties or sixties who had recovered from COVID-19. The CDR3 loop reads CASLGTGDNYGYTF. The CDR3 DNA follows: TGTGCCAGCCTGGGGACAGGGGATAACTATGGCTACACCTTC.